This passage covers 15 T cell receptor beta chains from one sample sequenced in a study of human T cells and chemical hapten exposure. Time point reported: patch test 1, 2 weeks after DPC sensitization. Indicated treatment: therapeutic diphenylcyclopropenone sensitization with weekly scalp DPC. In TCRdb, the RACE reads were re-called with MiXCR into one record per CDR3 protein. The sample carries 60,000 to 80,000 distinct CDR3 sequences, about 31% recorded once. Sequences were derived from whole blood, sampled in connection with sensitization to the hapten diphenylcyclopropenone (DPC). Source of these receptors: a man aged 40-49 years with alopecia areata. Some clones in this sample may be carry-over from other donors' samples.

This clonotype was counted only a few times. This chain uses TRBV3-1 with TRBJ1-4; 7 nucleotides line up with TRBD1. V trimming: 8 bases; J trimming: 3 bases; junction bases outside the gene matches: 3. Looked up from germline, CDR1 is LGHDT and CDR2 is YNNKEL (reference sequence). The CDR3 is 13 amino acids. The CDR3 sequence is CASGGTANEKLFF. DNA for the CDR3: TGTGCCAGCGGCGGGACAGCTAATGAAAAACTGTTTTTT.

CDR3 DNA: TGCGCCAGCAGTCCAAAGGCAGGGGGTTACGAGCAGTACTTC. Amino acids: CASSPKAGGYEQYF. This rearrangement joins TRBV5-1 to TRBJ2-7; TRBD1 agrees at 7 bases. This CDR3 has 14 amino acids. J lost 4 bases, V lost 5 bases, and 9 bases had no gene match. Germline V gene sequence: CDR1 SGHRS, CDR2 YFSETQ. The variable domain in full, with the rest retrieved from reference TRBV5-1 and TRBJ2-7, is KAGVTQTPRYLIKTRGQQVTLSCSPISGHRSVSWYQQTPGQGLQFLFEYFSETQRNKGNFPGRFSGRQFSNSRSEMNVSTLELGDSALYLCASSPKAGGYEQYFGPGTRLTVT.

As DNA, the CDR3 is TGTGCCAGCAGCTTAGCGGGGCAGGGGGGCGACGAGCAGTACTTC. Amino acids: CASSLAGQGGDEQYF. This rearrangement joins TRBV7-9 to TRBJ2-7, with a possible D match to TRBD1 (7 bases). This CDR3 spans 15 amino acids. Trimming removed 0 bases at V and 5 bases at J, with 14 bases between. The V gene's germline CDR1 is SEHNR and CDR2 FQNEAQ (reference sequence).

The rearrangement uses TRBV30 and TRBJ2-7; 8 positions match TRBD1. V gave up 7 bases and J gave up 7 bases; unmatched junction bases: 9. Germline CDR1 reads GTSNPN; CDR2 reads SVGIG (reference sequence). CDR3 length equals 12 residues. The CDR3 sequence is CASHQGAGEQYF. CDR3 coding DNA: TGTGCCTCACACCAGGGGGCTGGGGAGCAGTACTTC.

V gene TRBV12-3 or TRBV12-4 combines with J gene TRBJ2-1; TRBD2 agrees at 8 bases. V gave up 3 bases and J gave up 4 bases; unmatched junction bases: 11. The CDR3 runs 17 residues. CDR3 DNA sequence: TGTGCCAGCAGTTTGGATTTAGCGGGACGCCCTTACAATGAGCAGTTCTTC. Its translation is CASSLDLAGRPYNEQFF.

J is TRBJ2-7 and V is TRBV3-1; D unresolved. Between the trimmed V and J ends, which lost 3 bases and 7 bases, there was a span of 13 bases. The CDR3 extends over 13 amino acids. Germline CDR1 LGHDT, CDR2 YNNKEL (reference sequence). The CDR3 loop reads CASSHKGPLEQYF. The CDR3 DNA reads TGTGCCAGCAGCCACAAGGGCCCGCTGGAGCAGTACTTC.

By sample share, this clonotype is medium-sized. The chain has TRBV7-9 and TRBJ2-7, with 8 bases identical to TRBD1. Germline V CDR1 and CDR2: SEHNR, FQNEAQ (reference sequence). CDR3 length equals 15 residues. V lost 5 bases to trimming and J lost 1 base; unmatched junction nucleotides: 7. The CDR3 region is CASSEGQDRSYEQYF. CDR3 DNA: TGTGCCAGCAGCGAGGGACAGGACCGTTCCTACGAGCAGTACTTC.

CDR3 sequence: CSARRQGYYEQYF. The CDR3 nucleotides are TGCAGTGCTAGGCGGCAGGGATACTACGAGCAGTACTTC. J is TRBJ2-7 and V is TRBV20-1; tentative D call: TRBD1 (5 bases). V lost 3 bases to trimming and J lost 3 bases, with 12 bases between them. This CDR3 spans 13 amino acids. From germline, CDR1 is DFQATT and CDR2 SNEGSKA (reference sequence).

The CDR3: CASSFRLAAYNEQFF. CDR3 coding DNA: TGTGCCAGCAGCTTCAGACTAGCGGCCTACAATGAGCAGTTCTTC. The chain joins TRBV5-5 to TRBJ2-1; TRBD2 aligns across 9 bases. Germline V CDR1 and CDR2: SGHKS, YYEKEE (reference sequence). After removal of 2 bases from V and 2 bases from J, the junction contained 2 bases not matched to a gene. CDR3 length: 15 amino acids.

The V and J genes are TRBV10-3 and TRBJ1-5; D call uncertain. The CDR3 loop spans 14 amino acids. Per germline, CDR1 ENHRY and CDR2 SYGVKD. V lost 3 bases and J lost 1, with 7 bases in between. The CDR3 DNA sequence: TGTGCCATCAGTGAAACTAGAAGCAATCAGCCCCAGCATTTT. Its protein product is CAISETRSNQPQHF.

A few counts support this clonotype. The CDR3: CASSLGTAPYEQYF. The CDR3 DNA reads as TGTGCCAGCAGCTTGGGGACAGCCCCCTACGAGCAGTACTTC. The V and J genes are TRBV7-8 and TRBJ2-7; 7 nucleotides agree with TRBD1. Unmatched junction bases numbered 4, after V lost 3 bases and J lost 2 bases. The CDR3 runs to 14 residues. CDR1 and CDR2 from the germline V gene are SGHVS and FQNEAQ. Full variable domain (rest looked up from reference TRBV7-8 and TRBJ2-7): GAGVSQSPRYKVAKRGQDVALRCDPISGHVSLFWYQQALGQGPEFLTYFQNEAQLDKSGLPSDRFFAERPEGSVSTLKIQRTQQEDSAVYLCASSLGTAPYEQYFGPGTRLTVT.

Only one count was recorded for this clonotype. The chain links TRBV11-3 to TRBJ1-6, with a weak D call TRBD1 (6 bases). CDR3 length equals 15 residues. Trimming took 5 bases from V and 7 from J, leaving 15 bases between them. Germline assignment: CDR1 SGHNT and CDR2 YENEEA. In DNA, the CDR3 is TGTGCCAGCAGCCCGGAGGGCAGGGGCAATTCACCCCTCCACTTT. This sequence encodes CASSPEGRGNSPLHF.

This chain joins TRBV6-2 or TRBV6-3 and TRBJ2-7; no reliable D call. The V gene lost 6 bases and the J gene lost 6 bases, with 12 bases spanning the gap. CDR1 MNHEY and CDR2 SVGEGT come from the germline V gene. CDR3 size: 12 residues. DNA of the CDR3: TGTGCCAGCAGGGGATATGGGATCGAGCAGTACTTC. Protein sequence: CASRGYGIEQYF.

The table lists this clonotype with a few counts. The chain uses TRBV29-1 and TRBJ2-2, with 8 bases that match TRBD1. This CDR3 spans 13 amino acids. CDR1 and CDR2 (germline): SQVTM, ANQGSEA. V dropped 4 bases and J dropped 6; count of bases not matched to a gene: 4. In DNA, the CDR3 is TGCAGCGTTGTCAGGGGGCGGGCCGGGGAGCTGTTTTTT. Amino acids: CSVVRGRAGELFF.

The chain employs TRBV11-2 and TRBJ2-1; D ambiguous. The CDR3 consists of 11 residues. V lost 5 bases and J lost 6, with 5 bases in between. Germline values: CDR1 SGHAT, CDR2 FQNNGV. The CDR3 loop reads CASSPINEQFF. CDR3 in DNA: TGTGCCAGCAGCCCTATCAATGAGCAGTTCTTC.